A selection of T cell receptor beta chains follows, all from one sample in a study of shared clonotypes between healthy human individuals. The method was immunoSEQ multiplex PCR; TCRdb's version includes in-frame clones alone and lacks a portion of them. The data contain nearly 2 million clones, roughly 95% of them singletons. The source material was naive CD8+ T cells sorted from blood. The receptor source for this set is a man aged 18-30 years in good health. The CDR3 runs from the conserved cysteine through the conserved F or W. The D gene is left open where the match is weak. Size tells how often a clone was seen (once, few, many) or the class of an expanded clone, and some rows leave it out.

size,J,V,D,DNA,CDR3
once,TRBJ2-2,TRBV5-4,-,TGTGCCAGCAGCTTGGACTACGGGGTGTCCGCCGGGGAGCTGTTTTTT,CASSLDYGVSAGELFF
-,TRBJ2-2,TRBV9,TRBD2,TGTGCCAGCAGCGTAAGATTAGCGGGGGGATCGAACACCGGGGAGCTGTTTTTT,CASSVRLAGGSNTGELFF
once,TRBJ1-1,TRBV7-9,-,TGTGCCAGCAGCTGGAGCGAGGGGGTGACTGAAGCTTTCTTT,CASSWSEGVTEAFF
-,TRBJ1-4,TRBV2,TRBD1,TGTGCCAGCAGTCAAACACTACCGGGACAGGGTTTTAAGGAAAAACTGTTTTTT,CASSQTLPGQGFKEKLFF
-,TRBJ1-6,TRBV5-8,-,TGTGCCAGCAGCTTGGTCGGGGGCTCTAATTCACCCCTCCACTTT,CASSLVGGSNSPLHF
-,TRBJ2-7,TRBV27,TRBD1,TGTGCCAGCAGTTTATCCCCGACAGGGGTAGGGTACGAGCAGTACTTC,CASSLSPTGVGYEQYF
-,TRBJ2-7,TRBV7-6,-,TGTGCCAGCAGCTCCCCCCGGGACCGAGCGGACGAGCAGTACTTC,CASSSPRDRADEQYF
-,TRBJ2-6,TRBV7-9,-,TGTGCCAGCAGCTTAGTAGGTGGGAGGATAGCCGGGGCCAACGTCCTGACTTTC,CASSLVGGRIAGANVLTF
-,TRBJ1-6,TRBV30,TRBD1,TGTGCCTGGAGTGCCGGGACAGTCGATTTCCACTTT,CAWSAGTVDFHF
once,TRBJ1-3,TRBV6-5,TRBD1,TGTGCCAGCAGTCGAGTCACAGGGGTTGGAAACACCATATATTTT,CASSRVTGVGNTIYF
-,TRBJ1-1,TRBV28,TRBD1,TGTGCCAGCAGCTTTTCAGGGGGCAGCACTGAAGCTTTCTTT,CASSFSGGSTEAFF
once,TRBJ1-5,TRBV18,TRBD1,TGTGCCAGCTCACCGGGACAGTCCCTCGGCCCCCTATACAATCAGCCCCAGCATTTT,CASSPGQSLGPLYNQPQHF
few,TRBJ1-5,TRBV13,-,TGTGCCAGCAGCTTAGAGGGCAGGCCCCAGCATTTT,CASSLEGRPQHF
-,TRBJ1-1,TRBV19,TRBD1,TGTGCCAGTAGTATTGAAACAGGGGGGATGAACACTGAAGCTTTCTTT,CASSIETGGMNTEAFF
-,TRBJ2-3,TRBV6-5,TRBD1,TGTGCCAGCAGCCAGGGGGCACTCACGAATACGCAGTATTTT,CASSQGALTNTQYF
-,TRBJ1-1,TRBV6-5,-,TGTGCCAGCAGTTACTCTACAGAAGCGGCCACTGAAGCTTTCTTT,CASSYSTEAATEAFF
-,TRBJ2-3,TRBV9,-,TGTGCCAGCAGCCCCCAAAGTACCACAGATACGCAGTATTTT,CASSPQSTTDTQYF
-,TRBJ1-1,TRBV5-5,-,TGTGCCAGCAGCTTGGAGTGGTCGGACACTGAAGCTTTCTTT,CASSLEWSDTEAFF
-,TRBJ2-3,TRBV9,-,TGTGCCAGCAGCGTAGGCGTGGGGAGCACAGATACGCAGTATTTT,CASSVGVGSTDTQYF
few,TRBJ2-7,TRBV4-1,-,TGCGCCAGCAGCCAACATAGCGAGCAGTACTTC,CASSQHSEQYF
-,TRBJ2-3,TRBV27,TRBD2,TGTGCCAGCAGTTCGGGACTAGAAAGTCGGGACACAGATACGCAGTATTTT,CASSSGLESRDTDTQYF
-,TRBJ2-6,TRBV4-3,-,TGCGCCAGCAGCCAAGAATATGAGACGGAGGAGTATGGGGCCAACGTCCTGACTTTC,CASSQEYETEEYGANVLTF
-,TRBJ1-6,TRBV28,-,TGTGCCAGCCACTCCCCCGGCCTCTACTTTTTCAAGGGGGGATTGACTTCACCCCTCCACTTT,CASHSPGLYFFKGGLTSPLHF